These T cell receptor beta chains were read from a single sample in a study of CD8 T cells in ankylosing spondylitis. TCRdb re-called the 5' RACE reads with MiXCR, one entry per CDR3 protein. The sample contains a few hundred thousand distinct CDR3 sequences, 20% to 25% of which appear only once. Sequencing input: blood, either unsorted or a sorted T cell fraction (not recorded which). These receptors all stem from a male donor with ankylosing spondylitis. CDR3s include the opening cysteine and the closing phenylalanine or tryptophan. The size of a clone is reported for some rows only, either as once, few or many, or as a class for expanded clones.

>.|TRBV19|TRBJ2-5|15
CASSRTSGTGETQYF
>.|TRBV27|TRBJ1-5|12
CASSRINQPQHF
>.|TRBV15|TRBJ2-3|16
CATSRVTGRSTDTQYF
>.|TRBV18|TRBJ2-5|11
CASSREETQYF
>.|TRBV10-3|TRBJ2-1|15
CAITPRSGGNNEQFF
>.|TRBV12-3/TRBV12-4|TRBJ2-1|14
CASSLGQGNNEQFF
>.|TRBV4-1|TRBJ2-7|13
CASSQERAGEQYF
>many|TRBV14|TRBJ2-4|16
CASSQDARLAKNIQYF
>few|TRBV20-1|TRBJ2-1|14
CSASREGSYNEQFF
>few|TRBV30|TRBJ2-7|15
CAWSFVMGVPYEQYF
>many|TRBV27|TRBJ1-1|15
CASSLNGQANTEAFF
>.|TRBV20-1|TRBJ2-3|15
CSATLTDWRGDTQYF
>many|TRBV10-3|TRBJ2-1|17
CAISESGKASGHNEQFF
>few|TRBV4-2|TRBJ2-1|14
CASSPTSGVNEQFF
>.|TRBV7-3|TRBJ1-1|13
CASSLTFGTEAFF
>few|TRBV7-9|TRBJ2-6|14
CASSPSGGANVLTF
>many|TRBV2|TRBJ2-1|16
CASSFAAGGPYNEQFF
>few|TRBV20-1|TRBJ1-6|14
CSARPGRVGSPLHF
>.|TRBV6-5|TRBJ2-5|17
CASSSTRRQERGETQYF
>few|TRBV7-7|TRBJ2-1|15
CASSVSGQSVEEQFF